Each of the 26 T cell receptor beta chains below was sequenced from the same sample in a study of T-cell memory formation after mild COVID-19. TCRdb re-called the 5' RACE reads with MiXCR, one entry per CDR3 protein. The repertoire includes a few hundred thousand distinct CDR3 sequences, around 27% of them detected once, and approximately 13% sits in the top ten. The sample was PBMCs or a T cell subset sorted from them (not recorded which). The receptors derive from an adult woman who had mild COVID-19 (a few samples of this study predate the infection). Cell type and time point are not known.

This clonotype has a handful of counts. V gene TRBV29-1 combines with J gene TRBJ1-2, with D unclear. There are 15 residues in the CDR3. Trimming shortened V by 3 bases and J by 7 bases, and 21 bases separated the two germline ends. The germline CDR1 and CDR2 sequences are SQVTM and ANQGSEA. For the CDR3, the DNA is TGCAGCGTTGAGAGGGCTCGGGATTTAGTGGGTGGCTACACCTTC. This gives the protein CSVERARDLVGGYTF.

This clonotype has more than one count but fewer than ten. The V call is TRBV28, the J call TRBJ2-7, with D hard to call. From germline, CDR1 is MDHEN and CDR2 SYDVKM. The CDR3 is 12 residues long. The V gene lost 5 bases and the J gene lost 3 bases, with 8 bases spanning the gap. As DNA, the CDR3 is TGTGCCAGCAGTCCCGATCTCTACGAGCAGTACTTC. As protein: CASSPDLYEQYF.

The V gene is TRBV12-3 or TRBV12-4, the J gene TRBJ2-3; 14 nucleotides match TRBD2. Losses at the gene ends were 7 bases for V and 0 bases for J; bases not matched to a gene: 6. The CDR3 has 17 amino acids. CDR3 amino acids: CASMGTSGGYSTDTQYF. Here the CDR3 DNA reads TGTGCCAGCATGGGGACTAGCGGGGGATATAGCACAGATACGCAGTATTTT.

This clonotype appeared a few times. The chain couples TRBV5-1 to TRBJ2-5; D unclear. Germline V gives CDR1 SGHRS, CDR2 YFSETQ. Trimming stripped 4 bases from V and 9 bases from J, with 19 bases between. The CDR3 contains 14 residues. The CDR3 coding sequence is TGCGCCAGCAGCCAGGATTCCCTTCCATCGGCCCAGTACTTC. This codes for CASSQDSLPSAQYF. Full variable domain (outside the CDR3, taken from reference TRBV5-1 and TRBJ2-5): KAGVTQTPRYLIKTRGQQVTLSCSPISGHRSVSWYQQTPGQGLQFLFEYFSETQRNKGNFPGRFSGRQFSNSRSEMNVSTLELGDSALYLCASSQDSLPSAQYFGPGTRLLVL.

The genes are TRBV12-3 or TRBV12-4 and TRBJ1-6; D gene uncertain. V was pared by 3 bases and J by 7 bases, with 13 bases between. This CDR3 comprises 15 residues. The CDR3 loop is CASSFAGNGNSPLHF. The CDR3 coding sequence is TGTGCCAGCAGTTTTGCTGGGAACGGGAATTCACCCCTCCACTTT.

This clonotype was picked up a small number of times. The gene calls are TRBV7-8 and TRBJ1-2; 8 bases map to TRBD1. Germline V lookup: CDR1 SGHVS, CDR2 FQNEAQ. The CDR3 runs 16 residues. J was trimmed by 8 bases and V by 2 bases; bases with no gene match: 13. This CDR3 is CASSLTIGQGARGYTF. The DNA for the CDR3 is TGTGCCAGCAGCTTAACGATCGGGCAGGGGGCGCGGGGCTACACCTTC.

The CDR3 spells CASSALPSSLGNTIYF. The CDR3, as DNA: TGTGCCAGCAGCGCCCTCCCTAGCAGTCTTGGAAACACCATATATTTT. The rearrangement joins TRBV7-3 to TRBJ1-3, with D unresolved. Germline CDR1 reads SGHTA; CDR2 reads FQGTGA. Between the trimmed V and J ends, which lost 5 bases and 3 bases, there was a span of 17 bases. This CDR3 comprises 16 residues.

The gene calls are TRBV25-1 and TRBJ2-7; D is ambiguous. The V gene's germline CDR1 is MGHDK and CDR2 SYGVNS. V dropped 4 bases and J dropped 7 bases, with 5 bases sitting between them. The CDR3 sequence is 10 residues long. CDR3 residues: CASSGKEQYF. The CDR3 region has the DNA TGTGCCAGCAGTGGAAAAGAGCAGTACTTC.

The gene calls are TRBV5-1 and TRBJ1-2, with a tentative D call TRBD1 (5 bases). CDR3 length equals 14 residues. Trimming took off 2 bases at V and 8 bases at J, with 16 bases between the two ends. Germline-derived CDR1 and CDR2 are SGHRS and YFSETQ. DNA for the CDR3: TGCGCCAGCAGCTTCGGGACCGCGGCGGAAGGCTACACCTTC. Translated, it gives CASSFGTAAEGYTF.

This clonotype appeared many times. V is TRBV5-5 and J is TRBJ1-1, with no clear D. Per germline, CDR1 SGHKS and CDR2 YYEKEE (reference sequence). With 0 bases removed from V and 11 bases from J, the gap between germline ends came to 11 bases. CDR3 length: 12 amino acids. CDR3 bases: TGTGCCAGCAGCTTGGGACTCGACCCGGCTTTCTTT. It specifies CASSLGLDPAFF. The variable domain in full, completed from reference TRBV5-5 and TRBJ1-1, reads DAGVTQSPTHLIKTRGQQVTLRCSPISGHKSVSWYQQVLGQGPQFIFQYYEKEERGRGNFPDRFSARQFPNYSSELNVNALLLGDSALYLCASSLGLDPAFFGQGTRLTVV.

The chain joins TRBV5-4 to TRBJ2-4; D gene ambiguous. Trimming left V 5 bases short and J 9 bases short, with 21 bases between. The CDR3 totals 15 residues. CDR1 is SGHNT, CDR2 YYREEE, per germline (reference sequence). CDR3 region: CASSYDKALISIQYF. CDR3 coding DNA: TGTGCCAGCAGTTACGACAAGGCCCTAATCTCCATTCAGTACTTC.

The table lists this clonotype with a few counts. The CDR3 loop reads CASSLVGTGGYGYTF. The CDR3 coding sequence is TGTGCCAGCAGCTTAGTTGGTACAGGGGGATATGGCTACACCTTC. The chain joins TRBV7-6 to TRBJ1-2; 8 positions match TRBD1. Trimming cost V 1 base and J 5 bases; bases outside gene matches: 6. Germline V lookup: CDR1 SGHVS, CDR2 FNYEAQ. The CDR3 is 15 amino acids.

The chain recombines TRBV24-1 with TRBJ2-6; no clear D. The V gene lost 1 base and the J gene lost 1 base, with 4 bases spanning the gap. The CDR3 sequence is 15 residues long. CDR1 is KGHDR and CDR2 is SFDVKD in the germline V gene. The CDR3 region has the DNA TGTGCCACCAGTGATTTAGTATCTGGGGCCAACGTCCTGACTTTC. Amino acid sequence: CATSDLVSGANVLTF.

J is TRBJ2-7 and V is TRBV5-1, with 8 bases lining up with TRBD2. CDR1 is SGHRS, CDR2 YFSETQ, per germline. The CDR3 has 13 amino acids. With 4 bases clipped from V and 5 bases from J, the junction kept 5 bases outside the gene matches. CDR3 protein: CASSPGGADEQYF. CDR3 nucleotide sequence: TGCGCCAGCAGCCCGGGGGGGGCCGACGAGCAGTACTTC.

This clonotype was observed at least ten times. The chain links TRBV29-1 to TRBJ1-2; weak D call: TRBD1 (6 bases). Germline V CDR1 and CDR2: SQVTM, ANQGSEA. The CDR3 contains 16 residues. With 1 base removed from V and 4 bases from J, the gap between germline ends came to 19 bases. The CDR3 spells CSVEAEWRGISYGYTF. CDR3 DNA sequence: TGCAGCGTTGAAGCGGAATGGAGGGGGATTAGCTATGGCTACACCTTC.

In its sample, this clonotype was seen a few times. V and J are TRBV7-9 and TRBJ1-1; D not certain. This CDR3 region has 15 residues. Germline V CDR1 and CDR2: SEHNR, FQNEAQ (reference sequence). The V and J ends lost 5 bases and 2 bases respectively, with 15 bases between them. The CDR3 coding sequence is TGTGCCAGCAGCCCACGGGCAGGAACCAACACTGAAGCTTTCTTT. Protein product: CASSPRAGTNTEAFF.

The sample holds a few counts of this clonotype. The rearrangement joins TRBV6-1 to TRBJ1-2; TRBD1 aligns across 7 bases. The V and J ends lost 6 bases and 5 bases, in that order; junction bases with no gene match: 6. Germline V CDR1 and CDR2: MNHNS, SASEGT. There are 13 residues in the CDR3. In nucleotides, the CDR3 is TGTGCCAGCAGGGAACAGGGGATTTATGGCTACACCTTC. It specifies CASREQGIYGYTF.

The chain carries TRBV6-5 and TRBJ1-5, with 7 bases aligning to TRBD1. The germline V gene has CDR1 MNHEY and CDR2 SVGAGI. The CDR3 has 13 amino acids. The J segment lost 9 bases and the V segment lost 2 bases, leaving 4 bases of the junction unmatched. The CDR3 here is CASSYQGVGPQHF. Written as DNA, the CDR3 is TGTGCCAGCAGTTACCAGGGGGTTGGGCCCCAGCATTTT.

V is TRBV7-6 and J is TRBJ2-2; D is perhaps TRBD1 or TRBD2 (5 bases each). The germline V gene has CDR1 SGHVS and CDR2 FNYEAQ. The CDR3 runs 15 residues. The V end was cut by 5 bases, the J end by 5 bases, with 15 bases between. This CDR3 is CASSPRPGQTGELFF. CDR3 sequence (DNA): TGTGCCAGCAGCCCCCGGCCGGGGCAGACCGGGGAGCTGTTTTTT. Filled out from reference TRBV7-6 and TRBJ2-2, the complete variable domain reads GAGVSQSPRYKVTKRGQDVALRCDPISGHVSLYWYRQALGQGPEFLTYFNYEAQQDKSGLPNDRFSAERPEGSISTLTIQRTEQRDSAMYRCASSPRPGQTGELFFGEGSRLTVL.

V and J are TRBV20-1 and TRBJ1-1; a weak D match, TRBD1 (6 bases). Trimming cost V 3 bases and J 4 bases, with 12 bases left between them. Germline V gives CDR1 DFQATT, CDR2 SNEGSKA (reference sequence). There are 13 residues in the CDR3. In DNA, the CDR3 is TGCAGTGCTAGTGGGGGCGCAGGCACTGAAGCTTTCTTT. Protein sequence: CSASGGAGTEAFF.

Only a few counts were recorded for this clonotype. V and J are TRBV7-9 and TRBJ2-7; TRBD2 matches at 8 bases. The CDR3 extends over 18 amino acids. The trim removed 1 base at V and 3 bases at J, leaving 14 bases unmatched. Germline loops: CDR1 SEHNR, CDR2 FQNEAQ (reference sequence). As DNA, the CDR3 is TGTGCCAGCAGCTTAGACGCATGGACGGGACTAGATCGCTACGAGCAGTACTTC. Protein product: CASSLDAWTGLDRYEQYF.

The chain recombines TRBV19 with TRBJ2-7, with D perhaps assigned TRBD1 or TRBD2 (5 bases each). The germline V gene encodes CDR1 LNHDA and CDR2 SQIVND (reference sequence). V lost 5 bases and J 3 bases, leaving 14 bases between the germline ends. The CDR3 is 14 amino acids. The CDR3 region has the DNA TGTGCCAGTAGTGTCCGGGACGGACGCTACGAGCAGTACTTC. This encodes CASSVRDGRYEQYF.

V is TRBV7-9 and J is TRBJ2-2, with 9 bases identical to TRBD1. The CDR3 covers 16 residues. V gave up 5 bases and J gave up 4 bases; unmatched junction bases: 8. Per germline, CDR1 SEHNR and CDR2 FQNEAQ (reference sequence). The DNA of the CDR3 is TGTGCCAGCAGCCCCGCGACAGGGGGTTTCACCGGGGAGCTGTTTTTT. Translated: CASSPATGGFTGELFF.

Only a few counts were recorded for this clonotype. V gene TRBV7-2 combines with J gene TRBJ2-5; D may correspond to TRBD1 or TRBD2 (5 bases each). The CDR3 covers 14 residues. Per germline, CDR1 SGHTA and CDR2 FQGNSA. Between the trimmed V and J ends, which lost 3 bases and 2 bases, there was a span of 10 bases. The CDR3 is CASSFGGKQETQYF. DNA for the CDR3: TGTGCCAGCAGCTTTGGGGGAAAACAAGAGACCCAGTACTTC.

This clonotype was recorded many times. The chain carries TRBV5-1 and TRBJ2-3; 11 bases map to TRBD1. The CDR3 covers 17 residues. V lost 4 bases and J lost 2; bases outside the gene matches: 9. Germline V gene sequence: CDR1 SGHRS, CDR2 YFSETQ. CDR3 in amino acids: CASSPDRGRENTDTQYF. The CDR3 bases are TGCGCCAGCAGCCCGGACAGGGGGCGCGAGAACACAGATACGCAGTATTTT.

This clonotype was counted between two and nine times. This rearrangement joins TRBV7-8 to TRBJ1-5, with 8 bases identical to TRBD1. V shed 3 bases and J 6 bases; nucleotides not matched to a gene: 1. Germline CDR1 reads SGHVS; CDR2 reads FQNEAQ. The CDR3 sequence is 13 residues long. The CDR3 is CASSLDRVQPQHF. The CDR3, as DNA: TGTGCCAGCAGCTTGGACAGGGTTCAGCCCCAGCATTTT.